The rows below give T cell receptor beta chains drawn from one sample of a study of shared clonotypes between healthy human individuals. Sequenced by immunoSEQ multiplex PCR; TCRdb stores in-frame clones only, minus some. The sample holds around 1.9 million clones; over 85% are singletons and the top ten take more than 1.5%. Sequencing was performed on naive CD8+ T cells from PBMCs. These TCRs come from a young man in good health. Some clones in this sample may be carry-over from other donors' samples. The CDR3 runs from the conserved cysteine through the conserved F or W. Each record gives: J gene, D gene, V gene, clone size, CDR3 DNA, CDR3 protein. D genes are given only for firm matches. The size of a clone is reported for some rows only, either as once, few or many, or as a class for expanded clones.

TRBJ1-3 | - | TRBV2 | - | TGTGCCAGCAGCCCTGGGCGGAGCTCTGGAAACACCATATATTTT | CASSPGRSSGNTIYF
TRBJ2-7 | TRBD2 | TRBV14 | - | TGTGCCAGCAGCCAAGGCCCCTCGGTAGCGGGTGTCTACGAGCAGTACTTC | CASSQGPSVAGVYEQYF
TRBJ2-1 | - | TRBV2 | - | TGTGCCAGCACCCCCTCGACCCCGGAGCAGTTCTTC | CASTPSTPEQFF
TRBJ2-7 | - | TRBV27 | - | TGTGCCAGCAGCTTCCTGAACACGGAAGTCTACGAGCAGTACTTC | CASSFLNTEVYEQYF
TRBJ1-3 | - | TRBV9 | - | TGTGCCAGCAGCGTAGAGAGTGAGGGGGCTGGAAACACCATATATTTT | CASSVESEGAGNTIYF
TRBJ1-1 | - | TRBV5-1 | - | TGCGCCAGCAGCTTGACCGGTGCAAATGAAGCTTTCTTT | CASSLTGANEAFF
TRBJ2-1 | - | TRBV29-1 | - | TGCAGCGTTGAGGGCCTCTCCTACAATGAGCAGTTCTTC | CSVEGLSYNEQFF
TRBJ2-7 | TRBD1 | TRBV9 | - | TGTGCCAGCAGCCCGGGACAGGAATTTTACGAGCAGTACTTC | CASSPGQEFYEQYF
TRBJ1-5 | TRBD1 | TRBV2 | - | TGTGCCAGCAGTGGGGACAGGGAAAAGGGTCAGCCCCAGCATTTT | CASSGDREKGQPQHF
TRBJ2-5 | - | TRBV15 | - | TGTGCCACCAGCGGAGGAGGAAACCCGGGGGAGACCCAGTACTTC | CATSGGGNPGETQYF
TRBJ2-7 | TRBD1 | TRBV7-6 | - | TGTGCCAGCAGCTTTGGGACAGGGTACGAGCAGTACTTC | CASSFGTGYEQYF
TRBJ2-7 | TRBD1 | TRBV14 | - | TGTGCCAGCAGCTCCCGGACAGGGAGCTCCTACGAGCAGTACTTC | CASSSRTGSSYEQYF
TRBJ2-7 | TRBD2 | TRBV27 | - | TGTGCCAGCAGCTCGGGACTAGGGGCCTACGAGCAGTACTTC | CASSSGLGAYEQYF
TRBJ2-7 | - | TRBV10-3 | once | TGTGCCATCAGTGAGTCGTACGGGCGTCTCTCCTACGAGCAGTACTTC | CAISESYGRLSYEQYF
TRBJ2-7 | TRBD1 | TRBV19 | once | TGTGCCAGTAGTATAGGACAGGGCTACGAGCAGTACTTC | CASSIGQGYEQYF
TRBJ1-3 | - | TRBV28 | - | TGTGCCAGCAGTTTAAGGGTAGACCTCTCTGGAAACACCATATATTTT | CASSLRVDLSGNTIYF
TRBJ2-4 | - | TRBV2 | - | TGTGCCAGCAAGCAGGGGGGCGGGATTGCCAAAAACATTCAGTACTTC | CASKQGGGIAKNIQYF
TRBJ1-1 | - | TRBV29-1 | few | TGCAGCGTTGCCGGGAAATCGGCCCTCGAGGCTTTCTTT | CSVAGKSALEAFF
TRBJ1-5 | - | TRBV9 | few | TGTGCCAGCAGCGTAGGGGACTGGGATCAGCCCCAGCATTTT | CASSVGDWDQPQHF
TRBJ2-1 | - | TRBV4-1 | - | TGCGCCAGCAGCCAAGGAGGGAGCTCCTACAATGAGCAGTTCTTC | CASSQGGSSYNEQFF
TRBJ2-1 | TRBD2 | TRBV4-2 | - | TGTGCCAGCAGCCGTGCCGGTGGTAGCGGGAGGAATGAGCAGTTCTTC | CASSRAGGSGRNEQFF
TRBJ1-1 | - | TRBV5-4 | - | TGTGCCATATCCGGGGGTCGGCGGGGCACTGAAGCTTTCTTT | CAISGGRRGTEAFF
TRBJ2-7 | - | TRBV11-2 | - | TGTGCCAGCAGCTTACCCTGGGTAGGAGGACGCTACGAGCAGTACTTC | CASSLPWVGGRYEQYF
TRBJ1-5 | - | TRBV6-5 | - | TGTGCCAGCAGTTATTCAGGGGTCCCCTCTGAATTCCAGCATTTT | CASSYSGVPSEFQHF
TRBJ2-1 | - | TRBV15 | - | TGTGCCACCAGCAGAGCCCTTTCAAGGGACTCAACTTCCCGGGGGCAGTTCTTC | CATSRALSRDSTSRGQFF